This is a list of T cell receptor beta chains from one sample in a study of breast tumors, draining lymph nodes, adjacent tissues. In TCRdb, the multiplex PCR reads were re-called with MiXCR into one record per CDR3 protein. The sample yields 200,000 or so distinct CDR3 sequences, 31% seen once. The sample consisted of axillary lymph node tissue. These receptor sequences come from a female donor with breast cancer. Some clones in this sample may be carry-over from other donors' samples. The CDR3 runs from the conserved cysteine through the conserved F or W. D genes are given only for firm matches. Part of the rows lack a size; the others show once, few, many or a class for expanded clones.

TRBJ2-3,TRBV4-3,TRBD2,many,CASSLTRGGDTQYF,TGCGCCAGCAGCCTAACCCGCGGGGGGGATACGCAGTATTTT
TRBJ2-5,TRBV5-4,NA,NA,CASSLLGAGAPYQETQYF,TGTGCCAGCAGCTTGTTAGGGGCGGGGGCCCCGTACCAAGAGACCCAGTACTTC
TRBJ2-2,TRBV6-1,TRBD1,NA,CASTPGQPNTGELFF,TGTGCCAGCACTCCGGGACAGCCGAACACCGGGGAGCTGTTTTTT
TRBJ2-3,TRBV12-3/TRBV12-4,TRBD2,many,CASSSPGLVFSGTDTQYF,TGTGCCAGCAGTTCACCGGGACTAGTCTTCTCGGGCACAGATACGCAGTATTTT
TRBJ2-2,TRBV12-3/TRBV12-4,TRBD2,many,CASSRRAAGGSTGELFF,TGTGCCAGCAGCCGTAGGGCTGCGGGAGGGAGCACCGGGGAGCTGTTTTTT
TRBJ2-1,TRBV9,NA,many,CASSSHSGGAYGNEQFF,TGTGCCAGCAGCTCACATTCGGGCGGAGCATACGGCAATGAGCAGTTCTTC
TRBJ2-1,TRBV14,TRBD1,NA,CASILDRENEQFF,TGTGCCAGCATCCTGGACAGGGAAAATGAGCAGTTCTTC
TRBJ1-6,TRBV12-3/TRBV12-4,NA,NA,CASSFRTGIPLHF,TGTGCCAGCAGTTTCCGTACAGGGATACCCCTCCACTTT
TRBJ1-5,TRBV30,NA,NA,CAWRRGGNQPQHF,TGTGCCTGGAGGAGGGGAGGCAATCAGCCCCAGCATTTT
TRBJ1-5,TRBV20-1,TRBD1,many,CSAQTGRDQPQHF,TGCAGTGCACAGACAGGGAGGGATCAGCCCCAGCATTTT
TRBJ2-3,TRBV20-1,TRBD2,many,CSARDAGLAGGQDTQYF,TGCAGTGCTAGAGACGCGGGACTAGCGGGAGGGCAAGATACGCAGTATTTT
TRBJ2-6,TRBV10-3,NA,NA,CAISESLGTGANVLTF,TGTGCCATCAGTGAGTCGCTTGGGACAGGGGCCAACGTCCTGACTTTC
TRBJ2-4,TRBV7-9,TRBD1,many,CASSLAGQGYAKNIQYF,TGTGCCAGCAGCTTAGCGGGACAGGGGTACGCCAAAAACATTCAGTACTTC
TRBJ2-3,TRBV20-1,NA,many,CSARDPGWAPGTFSTDTQYF,TGCAGTGCTAGAGATCCGGGGTGGGCCCCCGGGACTTTTAGCACAGATACGCAGTATTTT
TRBJ2-7,TRBV20-1,NA,NA,CSLEGGAYEQYF,TGCAGCCTCGAGGGGGGCGCCTACGAGCAGTACTTC
TRBJ1-4,TRBV6-5,NA,few,CASSHSWGGEKLFF,TGTGCCAGCAGTCACTCTTGGGGAGGGGAAAAACTGTTTTTT
TRBJ2-7,TRBV6-2/TRBV6-3,TRBD1,NA,CASSYSRQGPYEQYF,TGTGCCAGCAGTTACTCACGACAGGGGCCCTACGAGCAGTACTTC
TRBJ2-5,TRBV3-1,NA,NA,CASSPLPREETQYF,TGTGCCAGCAGCCCCCTTCCCAGGGAAGAGACCCAGTACTTC
TRBJ2-5,TRBV7-8,NA,many,CASSLMGFKETQYF,TGTGCCAGCAGCTTGATGGGGTTCAAAGAGACCCAGTACTTC
TRBJ1-6,TRBV3-1,TRBD1,many,CASSQGWTGGSPLHF,TGTGCCAGCAGCCAAGGTTGGACAGGGGGGTCACCCCTCCACTTT
TRBJ2-2,TRBV29-1,TRBD2,NA,CSVGIWRSPGGTGELFF,TGCAGCGTTGGGATTTGGAGGAGTCCGGGGGGCACCGGGGAGCTGTTTTTT
TRBJ1-4,TRBV28,NA,few,CASSLLGEKLFF,TGTGCCAGCAGTTTATTGGGGGAAAAACTGTTTTTT
TRBJ1-2,TRBV3-1,NA,many,CASSQGGTKSNYGYTF,TGTGCCAGCAGCCAAGGAGGGACCAAATCTAACTATGGCTACACCTTC
TRBJ2-1,TRBV10-3,TRBD2,NA,CAISELGSGISNEQFF,TGTGCCATCAGTGAGTTGGGTAGCGGGATATCGAATGAGCAGTTCTTC
TRBJ2-3,TRBV28,TRBD2,NA,CASSSAGGADTQYF,TGTGCCAGCAGCTCGGCGGGGGGCGCCGATACGCAGTATTTT
TRBJ2-5,TRBV11-2,TRBD2,NA,CASSSYPSGGYAQYF,TGTGCCAGCAGCTCCTACCCTAGCGGGGGTTACGCCCAGTACTTC
TRBJ2-2,TRBV5-1,NA,many,CASSRVAGNTGELFF,TGCGCCAGCAGTCGAGTAGCAGGGAACACCGGGGAGCTGTTTTTT
TRBJ1-2,TRBV12-3/TRBV12-4,NA,many,CASSFQEYGYTF,TGTGCCAGCAGTTTTCAGGAGTATGGCTACACCTTC
TRBJ1-3,TRBV13,NA,many,CASSASNTIYF,TGTGCCAGCAGCGCATCTAACACCATATATTTT
TRBJ2-1,TRBV3-1,NA,many,CASSPLRGTEQFF,TGTGCCAGCAGCCCCCTTCGCGGGACCGAGCAGTTCTTC
TRBJ1-3,TRBV7-8,NA,many,CASSLRTGSGNTIYF,TGTGCCAGCAGCTTACGCACAGGGTCTGGAAACACCATATATTTT
TRBJ2-6,TRBV19,TRBD2,many,CASSVAGGAGANVLTF,TGTGCCAGTAGTGTGGCGGGAGGTGCCGGGGCCAACGTCCTGACTTTC
TRBJ1-3,TRBV7-2,NA,many,CASSLYVRNTIYF,TGTGCCAGCAGCTTATACGTTAGAAACACCATATATTTT
TRBJ2-7,TRBV5-1,TRBD2,many,CASSAGTSGRSSYEQYF,TGCGCCAGCAGCGCCGGGACTAGCGGGAGGAGCTCCTACGAGCAGTACTTC
TRBJ2-7,TRBV6-1,TRBD1,many,CASSGDRWSYEQYF,TGTGCCAGCAGTGGGGACAGGTGGTCCTACGAGCAGTACTTC
TRBJ2-5,TRBV20-1,TRBD1,NA,CSARDRGDSETQYF,TGCAGTGCCAGGGACAGGGGGGACTCAGAGACCCAGTACTTC
TRBJ2-1,TRBV10-3,NA,many,CAISESRAEQFF,TGTGCCATCAGTGAGTCAAGGGCTGAGCAGTTCTTC
TRBJ1-1,TRBV6-1,TRBD1,NA,CASRVTGSTEAFF,TGTGCCAGCAGAGTGACAGGGTCGACTGAAGCTTTCTTT
TRBJ2-1,TRBV20-1,TRBD2,many,CSARDGGSSYNEQFF,TGCAGTGCTAGAGATGGCGGGAGCTCCTACAATGAGCAGTTCTTC
TRBJ2-2,TRBV20-1,NA,many,CSARGSGGRGTGELFF,TGCAGTGCTAGAGGGAGTGGGGGTCGGGGCACCGGGGAGCTGTTTTTT
TRBJ2-6,TRBV30,TRBD1,many,CAWDGQGDGANVLTF,TGTGCCTGGGATGGACAGGGGGACGGGGCCAACGTCCTGACTTTC
TRBJ2-3,TRBV6-6,NA,many,CASIDRPNTDTQYF,TGTGCCAGCATTGACAGACCAAACACAGATACGCAGTATTTT
TRBJ1-4,TRBV30,NA,few,CAWSTGRPSTNEKLFF,TGTGCCTGGAGTACTGGCAGGCCATCAACTAATGAAAAACTGTTTTTT
TRBJ1-6,TRBV20-1,NA,NA,CSIDGTYNEQGYLQSPLHF,TGCAGCATAGACGGAACCTACAATGAGCAGGGATATCTTCAGTCACCCCTCCACTTT
TRBJ2-7,TRBV5-6,NA,many,CASSVGRYEQYF,TGTGCCAGCAGCGTAGGTCGTTACGAGCAGTACTTC
TRBJ1-1,TRBV7-9,NA,NA,CASTLPPGPITEAFF,TGTGCCAGCACCTTGCCCCCAGGGCCCATCACTGAAGCTTTCTTT